This T cell receptor beta chain was retrieved from a study of identifying expanded T cells in peripheral blood. Only in-frame clones appear in the TCRdb table, and some are missing; sequencing was by immunoSEQ multiplex PCR. The data hold about 80,000 clones, with 70% to 90% observed a single time. V was trimmed by 4 bases and J by 0 bases, leaving 4 bases between them. CDR3 length equals 12 residues. Germline V gene data show CDR1 as SEHNR and CDR2 as FQNEAQ (reference sequence). Healthy donors had no documented immune events, such as infections, while sampled. What was sequenced was blood. The clonotype comes from a person aged 18 to 70 in good health. V gene TRBV7-9 combines with J gene TRBJ2-7; D is undetermined. In DNA, the CDR3 is TGTGCCAGCAGCTCCAGCTCCTACGAGCAGTACTTC. This sequence encodes CASSSSSYEQYF. Full variable domain (missing parts from reference TRBV7-9 and TRBJ2-7): DTGVSQNPRHKITKRGQNVTFRCDPISEHNRLYWYRQTLGQGPEFLTYFQNEAQLEKSRLLSDRFSAERPKGSFSTLEIQRTEQGDSAMYLCASSSSSYEQYFGPGTRLTVT.